This TCR beta chain was sequenced during a study of T cells in Graves' hyperthyroidism and ophthalmopathy. Patients aged 18 to 65 had newly diagnosed hyperthyroidism of under 2 months' duration. This blood was taken when hyperthyroidism was first diagnosed, before any ophthalmopathy symptoms existed. The PBMCs had their origin in less than 13 ml of fresh peripheral blood. This CDR3 comprises 15 residues. Trimming stripped 5 bases from V and 0 bases from J, with 12 bases between. Germline V gives CDR1 SNHLY, CDR2 FYNNEI. Points from the study as a whole: In the blood, most expanded thyroid clonotypes above 0.001 appeared as well.

Amplified regions were TCR beta CDR3 sequences from RNA transcripts. The HTBI primer set served for first-round RT-PCR of the TCR CDR3. TCRdb redid the calling of the multiplex PCR reads with MiXCR, one entry per CDR3 protein. The sample contains about 770,000 distinct CDR3 sequences, around 19% of which appear only once. Points on this clonotype: Its cognate antigen is unknown.

The chain is built from TRBV2 and TRBJ2-3, with unresolved D. The receptor was isolated from a woman in her 50s with Graves' hyperthyroidism that later progressed to Graves' ophthalmopathy. The sample consisted of blood. The CDR3 sequence is CASSSPPSSTDTQYF. Written as DNA, the CDR3 is TGTGCCAGCAGTTCCCCTCCGTCTAGCACAGATACGCAGTATTTT.